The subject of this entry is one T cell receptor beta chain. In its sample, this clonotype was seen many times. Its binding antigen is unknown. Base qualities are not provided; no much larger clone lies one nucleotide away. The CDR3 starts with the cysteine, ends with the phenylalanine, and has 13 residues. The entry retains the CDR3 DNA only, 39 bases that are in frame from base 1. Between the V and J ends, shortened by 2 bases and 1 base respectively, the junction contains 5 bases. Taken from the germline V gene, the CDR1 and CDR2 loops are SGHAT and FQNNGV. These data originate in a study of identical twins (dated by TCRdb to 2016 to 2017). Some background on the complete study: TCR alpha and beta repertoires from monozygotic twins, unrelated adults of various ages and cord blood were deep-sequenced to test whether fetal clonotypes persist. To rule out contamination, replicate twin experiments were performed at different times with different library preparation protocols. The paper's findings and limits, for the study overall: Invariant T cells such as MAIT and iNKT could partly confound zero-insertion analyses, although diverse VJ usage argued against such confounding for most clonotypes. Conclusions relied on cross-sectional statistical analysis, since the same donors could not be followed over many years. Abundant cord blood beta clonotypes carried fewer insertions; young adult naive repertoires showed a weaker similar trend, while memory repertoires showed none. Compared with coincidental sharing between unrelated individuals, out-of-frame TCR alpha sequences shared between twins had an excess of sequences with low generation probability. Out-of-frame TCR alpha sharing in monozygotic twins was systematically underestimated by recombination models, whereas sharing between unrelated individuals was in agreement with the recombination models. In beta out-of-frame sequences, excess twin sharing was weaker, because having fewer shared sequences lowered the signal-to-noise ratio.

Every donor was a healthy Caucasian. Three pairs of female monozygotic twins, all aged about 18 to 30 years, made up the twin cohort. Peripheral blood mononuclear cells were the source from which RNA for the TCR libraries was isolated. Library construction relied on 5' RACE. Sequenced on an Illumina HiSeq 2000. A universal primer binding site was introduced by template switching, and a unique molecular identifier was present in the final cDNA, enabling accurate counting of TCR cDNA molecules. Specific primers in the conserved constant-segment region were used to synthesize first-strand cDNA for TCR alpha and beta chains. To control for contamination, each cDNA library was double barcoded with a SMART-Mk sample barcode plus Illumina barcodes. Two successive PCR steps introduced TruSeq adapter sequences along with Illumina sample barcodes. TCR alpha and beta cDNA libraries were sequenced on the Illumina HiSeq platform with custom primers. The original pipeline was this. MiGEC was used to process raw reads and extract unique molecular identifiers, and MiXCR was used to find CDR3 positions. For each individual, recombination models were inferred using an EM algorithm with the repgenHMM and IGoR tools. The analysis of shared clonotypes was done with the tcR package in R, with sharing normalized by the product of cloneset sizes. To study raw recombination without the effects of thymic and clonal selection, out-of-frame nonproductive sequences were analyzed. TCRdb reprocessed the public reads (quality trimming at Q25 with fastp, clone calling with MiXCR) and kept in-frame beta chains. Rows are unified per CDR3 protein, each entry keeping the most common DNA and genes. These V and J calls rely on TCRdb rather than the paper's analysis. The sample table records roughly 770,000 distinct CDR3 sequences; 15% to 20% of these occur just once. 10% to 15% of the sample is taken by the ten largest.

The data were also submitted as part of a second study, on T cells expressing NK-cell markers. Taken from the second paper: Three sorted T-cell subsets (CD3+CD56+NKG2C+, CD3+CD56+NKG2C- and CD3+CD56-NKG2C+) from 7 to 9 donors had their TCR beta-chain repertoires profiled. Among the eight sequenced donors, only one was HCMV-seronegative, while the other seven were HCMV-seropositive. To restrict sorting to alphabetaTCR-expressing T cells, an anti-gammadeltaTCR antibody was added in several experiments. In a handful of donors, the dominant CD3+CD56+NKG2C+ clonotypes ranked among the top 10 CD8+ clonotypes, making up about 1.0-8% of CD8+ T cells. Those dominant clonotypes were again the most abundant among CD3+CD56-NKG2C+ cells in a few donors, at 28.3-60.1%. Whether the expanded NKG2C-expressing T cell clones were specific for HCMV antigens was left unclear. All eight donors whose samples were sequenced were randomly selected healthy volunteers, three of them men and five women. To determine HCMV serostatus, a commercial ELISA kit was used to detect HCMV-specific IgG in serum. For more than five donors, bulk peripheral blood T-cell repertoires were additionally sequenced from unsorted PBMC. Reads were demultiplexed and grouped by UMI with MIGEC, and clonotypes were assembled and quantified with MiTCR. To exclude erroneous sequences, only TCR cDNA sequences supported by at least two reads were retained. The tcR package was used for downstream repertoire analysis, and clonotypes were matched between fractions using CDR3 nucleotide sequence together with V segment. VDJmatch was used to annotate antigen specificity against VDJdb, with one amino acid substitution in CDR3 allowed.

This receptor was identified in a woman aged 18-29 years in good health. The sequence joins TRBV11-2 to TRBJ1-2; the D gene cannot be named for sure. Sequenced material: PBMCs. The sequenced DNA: TGTGCCAGCAGCTTACAGGATAACTATGGCTACACCTTC. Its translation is CASSLQDNYGYTF.